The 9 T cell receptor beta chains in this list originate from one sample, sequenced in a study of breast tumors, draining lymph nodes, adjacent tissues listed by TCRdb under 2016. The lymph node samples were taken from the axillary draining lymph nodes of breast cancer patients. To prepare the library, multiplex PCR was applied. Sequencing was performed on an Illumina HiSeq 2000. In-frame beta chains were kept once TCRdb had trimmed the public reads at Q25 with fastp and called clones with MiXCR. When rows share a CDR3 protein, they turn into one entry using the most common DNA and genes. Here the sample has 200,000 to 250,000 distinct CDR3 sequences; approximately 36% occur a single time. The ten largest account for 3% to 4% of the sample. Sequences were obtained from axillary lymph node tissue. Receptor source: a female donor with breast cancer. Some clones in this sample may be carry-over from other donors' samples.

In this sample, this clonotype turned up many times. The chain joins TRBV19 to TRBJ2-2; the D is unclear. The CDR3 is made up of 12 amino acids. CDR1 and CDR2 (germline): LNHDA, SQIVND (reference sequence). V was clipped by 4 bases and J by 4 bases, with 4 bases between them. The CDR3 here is CASSRGTGELFF. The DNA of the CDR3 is TGTGCCAGTAGTAGAGGCACCGGGGAGCTGTTTTTT.

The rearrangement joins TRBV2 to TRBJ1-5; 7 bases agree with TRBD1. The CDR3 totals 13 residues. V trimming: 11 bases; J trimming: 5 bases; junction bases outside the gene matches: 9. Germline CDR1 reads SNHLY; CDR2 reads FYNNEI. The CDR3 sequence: CASGRGIDQPQHF. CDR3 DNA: TGTGCCTCGGGCAGGGGGATAGATCAGCCCCAGCATTTT.

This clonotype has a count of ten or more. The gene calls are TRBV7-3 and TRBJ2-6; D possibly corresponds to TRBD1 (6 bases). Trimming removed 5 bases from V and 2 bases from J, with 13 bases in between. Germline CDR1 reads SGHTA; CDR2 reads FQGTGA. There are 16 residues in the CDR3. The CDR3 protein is CASSPVGTTGANVLTF. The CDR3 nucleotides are TGTGCCAGCAGCCCTGTGGGGACAACTGGGGCCAACGTCCTGACTTTC.

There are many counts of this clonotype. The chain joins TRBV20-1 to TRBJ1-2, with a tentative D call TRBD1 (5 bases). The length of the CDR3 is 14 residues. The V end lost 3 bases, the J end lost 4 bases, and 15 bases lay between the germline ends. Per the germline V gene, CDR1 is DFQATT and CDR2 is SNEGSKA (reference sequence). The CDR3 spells CSASLADSLYGYTF. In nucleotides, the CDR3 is TGCAGTGCTAGTCTGGCTGACAGCCTCTATGGCTACACCTTC.

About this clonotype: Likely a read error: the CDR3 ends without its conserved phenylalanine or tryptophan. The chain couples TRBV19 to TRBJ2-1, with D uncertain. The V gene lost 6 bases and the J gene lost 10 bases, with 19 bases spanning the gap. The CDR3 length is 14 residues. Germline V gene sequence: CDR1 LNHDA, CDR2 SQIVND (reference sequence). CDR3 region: CASSPYATYYEQFS. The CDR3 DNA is TGTGCCAGTAGCCCTTATGCAACTTACTACGAGCAGTTCTCC.

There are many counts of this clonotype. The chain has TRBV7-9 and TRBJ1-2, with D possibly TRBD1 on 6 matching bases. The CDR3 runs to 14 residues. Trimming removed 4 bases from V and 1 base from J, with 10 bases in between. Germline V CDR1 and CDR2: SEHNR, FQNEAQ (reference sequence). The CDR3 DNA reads TGTGCCAGCAGCTCCGGACAGCTTAACTATGGCTACACCTTC. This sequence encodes CASSSGQLNYGYTF.

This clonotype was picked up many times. In DNA, the CDR3 is TGTGCCAGCAGTTTCCGGACAGGGGCCTACGAGCAGTACTTC. It encodes CASSFRTGAYEQYF. The rearrangement links TRBV12-3 or TRBV12-4 to TRBJ2-7; 9 positions match TRBD1. This CDR3 has 14 residues. V dropped 3 bases and J dropped 2; count of bases not matched to a gene: 2.

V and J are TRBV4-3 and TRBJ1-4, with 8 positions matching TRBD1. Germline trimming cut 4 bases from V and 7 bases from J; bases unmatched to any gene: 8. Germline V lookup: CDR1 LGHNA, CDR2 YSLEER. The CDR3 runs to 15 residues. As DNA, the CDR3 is TGCGCCAGCAGCCCCCTCCAGGGGGCGGGTGAAAAACTGTTTTTT. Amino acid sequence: CASSPLQGAGEKLFF.

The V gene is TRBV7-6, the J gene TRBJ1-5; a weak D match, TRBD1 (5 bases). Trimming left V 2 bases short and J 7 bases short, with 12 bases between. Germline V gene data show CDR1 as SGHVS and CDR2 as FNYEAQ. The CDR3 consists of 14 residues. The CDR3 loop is CASSLIGGEQPQHF. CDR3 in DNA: TGTGCCAGCAGCTTAATTGGGGGTGAGCAGCCCCAGCATTTT.